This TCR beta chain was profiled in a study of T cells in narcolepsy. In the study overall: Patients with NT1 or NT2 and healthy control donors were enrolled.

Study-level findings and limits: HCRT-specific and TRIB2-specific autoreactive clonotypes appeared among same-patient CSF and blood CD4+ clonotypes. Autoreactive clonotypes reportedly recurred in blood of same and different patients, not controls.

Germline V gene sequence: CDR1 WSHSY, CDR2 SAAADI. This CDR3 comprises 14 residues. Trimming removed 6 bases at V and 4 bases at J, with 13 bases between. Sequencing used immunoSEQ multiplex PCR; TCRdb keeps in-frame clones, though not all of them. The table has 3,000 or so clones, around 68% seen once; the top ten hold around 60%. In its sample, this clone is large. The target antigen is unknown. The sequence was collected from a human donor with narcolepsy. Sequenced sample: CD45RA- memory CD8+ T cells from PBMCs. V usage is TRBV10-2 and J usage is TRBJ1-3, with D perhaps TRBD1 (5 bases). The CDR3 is CASRPAGSGNTIYF. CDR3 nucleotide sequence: TGCGCCAGCAGACCCGCAGGGTCCGGAAACACCATATATTTT.